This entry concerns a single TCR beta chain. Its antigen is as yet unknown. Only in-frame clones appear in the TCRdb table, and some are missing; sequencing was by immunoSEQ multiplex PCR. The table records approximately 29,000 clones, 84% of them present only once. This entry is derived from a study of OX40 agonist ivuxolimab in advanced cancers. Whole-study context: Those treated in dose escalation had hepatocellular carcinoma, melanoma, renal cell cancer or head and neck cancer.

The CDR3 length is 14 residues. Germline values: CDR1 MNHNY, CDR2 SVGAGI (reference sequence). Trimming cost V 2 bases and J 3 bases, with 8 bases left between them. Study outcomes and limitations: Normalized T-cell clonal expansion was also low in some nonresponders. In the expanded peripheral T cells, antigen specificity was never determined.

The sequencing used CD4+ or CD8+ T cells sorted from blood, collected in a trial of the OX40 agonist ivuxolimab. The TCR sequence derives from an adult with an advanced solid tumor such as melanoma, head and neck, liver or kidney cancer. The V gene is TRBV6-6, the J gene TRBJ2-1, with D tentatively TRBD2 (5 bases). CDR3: CASSYSGFYNEQFF. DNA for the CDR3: TGTGCCAGCAGTTACAGCGGCTTCTACAATGAGCAGTTCTTC.